This T cell receptor beta chain was captured by sequencing in a study of cytomegalovirus exposure and HLA in healthy donors. General observations from the study: Another analysis was done later, and it associated fewer than 20,000 TCR beta sequences with HLA alleles at 0.05 false discovery rate. Cytomegalovirus association was listed for 164 TCR beta chains. In a later analysis, compared with equally common non-associated chains, HLA-associated beta chains were more expanded.

The CDR3 loop spans 17 amino acids. Germline assignment: CDR1 SGHDT and CDR2 YYEEEE. Trimming removed 4 bases from V and 1 base from J; junction bases left unmatched: 6. A multiplex PCR was run with 60 Vbeta primers and 13 Jbeta primers. Here immunoSEQ multiplex PCR was the method, and the copy in TCRdb shows in-frame clones only, minus some. The sample includes about 160,000 clones, almost 80% seen only once; the top ten take around 1.3%. This clone was recorded only once. What it binds is unknown. The specimen sequenced was PBMCs. V gene TRBV5-6 combines with J gene TRBJ2-2, with TRBD1 matching over 11 bases. The clonotype originates from a woman between 50 and 59 years old in good health and CMV-seronegative. CDR3: CASSPDRGHENTGELFF. The CDR3 DNA follows: TGTGCCAGCAGCCCGGACAGGGGGCACGAGAACACCGGGGAGCTGTTTTTT.